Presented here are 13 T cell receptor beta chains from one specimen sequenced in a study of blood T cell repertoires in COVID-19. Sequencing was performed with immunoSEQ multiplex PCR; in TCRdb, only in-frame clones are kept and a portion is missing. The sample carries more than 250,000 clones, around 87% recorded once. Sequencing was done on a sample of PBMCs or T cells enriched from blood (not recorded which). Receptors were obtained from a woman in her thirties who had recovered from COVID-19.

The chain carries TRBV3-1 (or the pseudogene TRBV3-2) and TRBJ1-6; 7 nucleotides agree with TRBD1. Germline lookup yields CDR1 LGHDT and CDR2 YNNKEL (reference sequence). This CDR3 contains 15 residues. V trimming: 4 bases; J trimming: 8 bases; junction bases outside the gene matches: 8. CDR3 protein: CASSLGQKIDSPLHF. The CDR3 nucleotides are TGTGCCAGCAGCCTGGGACAGAAGATTGATTCACCCCTCCACTTT.

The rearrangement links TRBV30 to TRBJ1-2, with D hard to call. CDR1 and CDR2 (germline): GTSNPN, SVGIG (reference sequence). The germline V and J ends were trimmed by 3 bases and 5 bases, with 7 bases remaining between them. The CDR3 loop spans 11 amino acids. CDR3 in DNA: TGTGCCTGGAGCTTCGGGTATGGCTACACCTTC. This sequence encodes CAWSFGYGYTF.

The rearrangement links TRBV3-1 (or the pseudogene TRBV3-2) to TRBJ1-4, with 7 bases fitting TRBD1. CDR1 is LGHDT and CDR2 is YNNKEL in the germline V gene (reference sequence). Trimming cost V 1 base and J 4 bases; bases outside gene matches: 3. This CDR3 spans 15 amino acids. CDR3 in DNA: TGTGCCAGCAGCCAAGCGGGACAGCGTAATGAAAAACTGTTTTTT. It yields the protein CASSQAGQRNEKLFF.

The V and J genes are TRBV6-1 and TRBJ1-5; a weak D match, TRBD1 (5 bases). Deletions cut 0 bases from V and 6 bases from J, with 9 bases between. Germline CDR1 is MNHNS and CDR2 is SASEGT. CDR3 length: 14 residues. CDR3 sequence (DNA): TGTGCCAGCAGTGAAGCATTAGGGGTTCAGCCCCAGCATTTT. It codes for CASSEALGVQPQHF.

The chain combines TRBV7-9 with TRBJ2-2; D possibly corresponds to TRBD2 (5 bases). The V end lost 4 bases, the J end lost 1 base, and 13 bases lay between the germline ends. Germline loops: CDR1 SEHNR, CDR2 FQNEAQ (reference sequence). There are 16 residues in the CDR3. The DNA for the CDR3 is TGTGCCAGCAGCTCACCTCGCGGGTGGAACACCGGGGAGCTGTTTTTT. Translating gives CASSSPRGWNTGELFF.

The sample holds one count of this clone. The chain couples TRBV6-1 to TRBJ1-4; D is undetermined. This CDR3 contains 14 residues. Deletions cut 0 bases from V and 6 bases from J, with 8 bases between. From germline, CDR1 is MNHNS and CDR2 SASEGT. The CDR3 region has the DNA TGTGCCAGCAGTGAAGCAAGCGGATATGAAAAACTGTTTTTT. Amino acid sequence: CASSEASGYEKLFF.

The CDR3 protein is CASRERGSGDLQETQYF. In DNA form, the CDR3 reads TGTGCAAGTCGCGAGAGAGGTAGCGGGGATTTACAAGAGACCCAGTACTTC. This rearrangement joins TRBV12-2 to TRBJ2-5; TRBD2, the table's D call, was not compared with the DNA. TRBV12-2 is flagged as a pseudogene. The CDR3 spans 17 residues.

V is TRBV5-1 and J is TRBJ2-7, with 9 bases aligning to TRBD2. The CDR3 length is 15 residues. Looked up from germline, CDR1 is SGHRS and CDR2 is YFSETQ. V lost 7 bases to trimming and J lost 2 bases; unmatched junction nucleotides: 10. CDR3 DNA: TGCGCCAGCGGACTATATAGCGGGGGAACCTACGAGCAGTACTTC. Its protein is CASGLYSGGTYEQYF. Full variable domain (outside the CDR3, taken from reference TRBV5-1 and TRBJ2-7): KAGVTQTPRYLIKTRGQQVTLSCSPISGHRSVSWYQQTPGQGLQFLFEYFSETQRNKGNFPGRFSGRQFSNSRSEMNVSTLELGDSALYLCASGLYSGGTYEQYFGPGTRLTVT.

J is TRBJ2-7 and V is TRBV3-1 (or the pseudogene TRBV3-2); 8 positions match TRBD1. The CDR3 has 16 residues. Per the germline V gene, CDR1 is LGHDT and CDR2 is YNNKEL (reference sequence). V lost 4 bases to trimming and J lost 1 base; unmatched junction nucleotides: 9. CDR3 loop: CASSRGAGTGSYEQYF. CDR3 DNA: TGTGCCAGCAGCCGAGGAGCAGGGACAGGTTCCTACGAGCAGTACTTC.

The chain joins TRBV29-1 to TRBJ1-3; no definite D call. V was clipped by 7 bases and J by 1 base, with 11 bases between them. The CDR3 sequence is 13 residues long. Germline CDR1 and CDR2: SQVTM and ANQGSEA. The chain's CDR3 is CSAEGWSGNTIYF. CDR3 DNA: TGCAGCGCTGAGGGCTGGTCTGGAAACACCATATATTTT.

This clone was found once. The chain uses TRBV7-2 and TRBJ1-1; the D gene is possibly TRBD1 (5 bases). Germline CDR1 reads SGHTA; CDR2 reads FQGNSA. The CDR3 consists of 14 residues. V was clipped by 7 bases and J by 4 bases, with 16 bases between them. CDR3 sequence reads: CASTTSSGVTEAFF. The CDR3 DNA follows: TGTGCCAGCACCACATCTTCGGGGGTCACTGAAGCTTTCTTT.

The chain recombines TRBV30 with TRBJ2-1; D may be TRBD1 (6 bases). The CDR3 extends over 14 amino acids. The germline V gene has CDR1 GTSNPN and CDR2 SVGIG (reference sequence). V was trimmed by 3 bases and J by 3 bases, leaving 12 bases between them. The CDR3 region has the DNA TGTGCCTGGAGCGAGGGGGTGGGCTACAATGAGCAGTTCTTC. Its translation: CAWSEGVGYNEQFF.

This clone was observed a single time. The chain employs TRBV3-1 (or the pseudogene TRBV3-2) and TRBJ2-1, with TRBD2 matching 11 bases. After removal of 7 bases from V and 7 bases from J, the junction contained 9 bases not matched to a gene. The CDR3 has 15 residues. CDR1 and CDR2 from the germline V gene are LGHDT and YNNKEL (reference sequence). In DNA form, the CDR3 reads TGTGCCAGCACCAAGACTAGCGGGGCTCAAAATGAGCAGTTCTTC. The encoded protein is CASTKTSGAQNEQFF.